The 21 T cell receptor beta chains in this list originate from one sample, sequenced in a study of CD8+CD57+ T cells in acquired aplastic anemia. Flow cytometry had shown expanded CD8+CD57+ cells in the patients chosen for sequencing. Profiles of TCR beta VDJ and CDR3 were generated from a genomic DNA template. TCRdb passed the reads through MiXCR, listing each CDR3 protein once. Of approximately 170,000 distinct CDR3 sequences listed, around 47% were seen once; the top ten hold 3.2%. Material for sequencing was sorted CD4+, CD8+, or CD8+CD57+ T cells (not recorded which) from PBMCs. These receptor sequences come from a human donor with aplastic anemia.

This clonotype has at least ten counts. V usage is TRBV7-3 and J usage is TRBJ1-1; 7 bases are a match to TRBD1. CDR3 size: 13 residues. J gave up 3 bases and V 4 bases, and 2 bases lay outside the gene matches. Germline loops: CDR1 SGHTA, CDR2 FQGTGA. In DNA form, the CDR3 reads TGTGCCAGCAGCTCCGACAGGGACACTGAAGCTTTCTTT. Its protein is CASSSDRDTEAFF.

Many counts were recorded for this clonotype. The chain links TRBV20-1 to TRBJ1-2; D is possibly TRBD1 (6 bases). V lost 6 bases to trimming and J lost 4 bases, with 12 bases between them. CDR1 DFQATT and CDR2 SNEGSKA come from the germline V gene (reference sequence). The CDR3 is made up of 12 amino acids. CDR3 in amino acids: CSAPTGPYGYTF. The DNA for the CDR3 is TGCAGTGCGCCAACAGGGCCCTATGGCTACACCTTC.

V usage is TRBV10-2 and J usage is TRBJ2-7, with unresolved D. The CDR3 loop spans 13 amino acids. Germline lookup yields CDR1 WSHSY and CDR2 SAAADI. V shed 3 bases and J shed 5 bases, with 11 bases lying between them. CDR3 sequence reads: CASSEPGSHEQYF. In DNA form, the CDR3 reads TGCGCCAGCAGTGAACCAGGATCGCACGAGCAGTACTTC.

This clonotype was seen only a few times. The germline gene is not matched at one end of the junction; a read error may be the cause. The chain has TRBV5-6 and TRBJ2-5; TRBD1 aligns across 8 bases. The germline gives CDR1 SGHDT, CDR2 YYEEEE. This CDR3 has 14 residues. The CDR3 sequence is CASGLAGGGETQYF. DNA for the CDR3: TGTGCCAGCGGCTTGGCAGGGGGCGGAGAGACCCAGTACTTC.

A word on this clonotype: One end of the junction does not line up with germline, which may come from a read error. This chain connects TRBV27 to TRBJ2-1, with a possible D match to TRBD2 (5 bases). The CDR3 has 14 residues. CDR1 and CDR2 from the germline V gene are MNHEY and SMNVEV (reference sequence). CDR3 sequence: CASSLSLAHNEQLF. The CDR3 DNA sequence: TGTGCCAGCAGTTTATCCCTAGCACACAATGAGCAGCTCTTC.

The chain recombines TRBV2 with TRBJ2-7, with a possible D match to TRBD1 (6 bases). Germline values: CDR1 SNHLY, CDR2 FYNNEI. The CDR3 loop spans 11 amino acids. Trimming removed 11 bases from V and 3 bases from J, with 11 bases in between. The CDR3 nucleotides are TGTGCCCGTGGGACAAGCTACGAGCAGTACTTC. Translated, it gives CARGTSYEQYF.

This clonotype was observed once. Here the CDR3 reads CASSLEKGRASDTQYF. In nucleotides, the CDR3 is TGTGCCAGCAGCTTAGAGAAGGGGCGAGCGTCAGATACGCAGTATTTT. V is TRBV11-2 and J is TRBJ2-3, with D tentatively TRBD1 (5 bases). Germline V gene sequence: CDR1 SGHAT, CDR2 FQNNGV. This CDR3 spans 16 amino acids. Between the trimmed V and J ends, which lost 0 bases and 4 bases, there was a span of 14 bases.

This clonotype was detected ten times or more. CDR3 in DNA: TGTGCCGCCCAAGAGGGCCGGGATAGGACCCAGTACTTC. Its protein product is CAAQEGRDRTQYF. The J gene is TRBJ2-5, the V gene TRBV10-3; D is possibly TRBD2 (5 bases). Germline CDR1 reads ENHRY; CDR2 reads SYGVKD. The V end was cut by 11 bases, the J end by 7 bases, with 20 bases between. The CDR3 length is 13 residues.

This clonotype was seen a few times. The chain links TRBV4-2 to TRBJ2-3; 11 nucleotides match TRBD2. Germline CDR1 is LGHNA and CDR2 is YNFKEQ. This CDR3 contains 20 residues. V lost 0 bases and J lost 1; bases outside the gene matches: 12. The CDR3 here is CASSQDPMGRLAGRTDTQYF. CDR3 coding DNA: TGTGCCAGCAGCCAAGATCCGATGGGACGACTAGCGGGGCGCACAGATACGCAGTATTTT.

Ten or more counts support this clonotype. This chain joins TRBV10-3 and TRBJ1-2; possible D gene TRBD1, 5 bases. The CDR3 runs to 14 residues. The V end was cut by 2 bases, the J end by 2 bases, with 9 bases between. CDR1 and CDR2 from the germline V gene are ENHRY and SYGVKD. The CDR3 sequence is CAISEGRANYGYTF. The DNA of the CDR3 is TGTGCCATCAGTGAGGGCAGGGCAAACTATGGCTACACCTTC.

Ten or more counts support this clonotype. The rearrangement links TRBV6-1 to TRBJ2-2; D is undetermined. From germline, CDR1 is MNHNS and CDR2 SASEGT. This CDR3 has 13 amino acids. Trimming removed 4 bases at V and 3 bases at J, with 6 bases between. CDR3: CASSVGYTGELFF. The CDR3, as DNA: TGTGCCAGCAGTGTAGGGTACACCGGGGAGCTGTTTTTT.

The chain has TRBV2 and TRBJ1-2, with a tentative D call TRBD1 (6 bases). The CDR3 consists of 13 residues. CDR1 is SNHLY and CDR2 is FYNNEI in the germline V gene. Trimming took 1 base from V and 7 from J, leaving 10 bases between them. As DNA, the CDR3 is TGTGCCAGCAGTGAAGTCGGGGGGCTTGGCTACACCTTC. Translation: CASSEVGGLGYTF. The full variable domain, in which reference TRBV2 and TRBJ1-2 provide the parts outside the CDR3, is EPEVTQTPSHQVTQMGQEVILRCVPISNHLYFYWYRQILGQKVEFLVSFYNNEISEKSEIFDDQFSVERPDGSNFTLKIRSTKLEDSAMYFCASSEVGGLGYTFGSGTRLTVV.

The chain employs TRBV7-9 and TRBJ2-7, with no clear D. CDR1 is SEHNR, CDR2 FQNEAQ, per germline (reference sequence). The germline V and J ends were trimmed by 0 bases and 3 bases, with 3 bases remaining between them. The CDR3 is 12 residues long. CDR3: CASSLAFYEQYF. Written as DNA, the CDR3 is TGTGCCAGCAGCTTAGCCTTCTACGAGCAGTACTTC.

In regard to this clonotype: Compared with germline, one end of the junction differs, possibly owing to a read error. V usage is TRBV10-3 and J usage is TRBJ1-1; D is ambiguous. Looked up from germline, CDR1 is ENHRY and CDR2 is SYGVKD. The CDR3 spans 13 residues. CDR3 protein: CASSPRRGTEAFF. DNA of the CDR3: TGTGCCAGCAGTCCCCGCCGGGGTACTGAAGCTTTCTTT.

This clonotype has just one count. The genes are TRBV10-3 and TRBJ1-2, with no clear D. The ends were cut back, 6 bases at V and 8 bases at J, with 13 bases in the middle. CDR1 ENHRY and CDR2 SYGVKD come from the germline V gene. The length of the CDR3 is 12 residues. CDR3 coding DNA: TGTGCCATCAGCCGCGACACTGGAGGCTACACCTTC. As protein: CAISRDTGGYTF.

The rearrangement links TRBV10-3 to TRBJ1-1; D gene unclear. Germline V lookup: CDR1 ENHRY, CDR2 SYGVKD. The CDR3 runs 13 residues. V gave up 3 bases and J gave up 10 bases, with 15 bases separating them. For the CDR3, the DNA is TGTGCCATCAGTGAAGCGGGAGGGAGGGCAGCTTTCTTT. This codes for CAISEAGGRAAFF.

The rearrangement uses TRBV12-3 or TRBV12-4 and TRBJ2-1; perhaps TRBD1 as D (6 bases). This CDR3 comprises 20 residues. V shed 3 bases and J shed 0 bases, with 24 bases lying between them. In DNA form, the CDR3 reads TGTGCCAGCAGTTTCACGACAACCCAGACAGGCTTTAGCTCCTACAATGAGCAGTTCTTC. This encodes CASSFTTTQTGFSSYNEQFF.

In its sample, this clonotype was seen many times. CDR3 coding DNA: TGTGCCAGCAGTCTTGGACAGTCTGAAGCTTTCTTT. Protein product: CASSLGQSEAFF. V usage is TRBV2 and J usage is TRBJ1-1; maybe TRBD1 (6 bases). The germline V and J ends were trimmed by 5 bases and 6 bases, with 10 bases remaining between them. This CDR3 region has 12 residues. Germline V gene data show CDR1 as SNHLY and CDR2 as FYNNEI.

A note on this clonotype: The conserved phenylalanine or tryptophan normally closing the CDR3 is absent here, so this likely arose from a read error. CDR3 loop: CASSIVSGGVLSTDTQYL. The DNA for the CDR3 is TGTGCCAGTAGTATTGTAAGCGGGGGGGTCCTTAGCACAGATACGCAGTATCTT. The chain couples TRBV19 to TRBJ2-3; 10 bases match TRBD2. The junction had 9 bases not matched to a gene; V was cut back by 3 bases and J by 0 bases. The CDR3 runs to 18 residues. Germline CDR1 LNHDA, CDR2 SQIVND (reference sequence).

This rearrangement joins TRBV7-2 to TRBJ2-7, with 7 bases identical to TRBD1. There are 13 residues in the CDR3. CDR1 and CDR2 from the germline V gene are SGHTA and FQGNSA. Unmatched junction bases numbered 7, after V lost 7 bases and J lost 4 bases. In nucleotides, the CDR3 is TGTGCCAGCATCATAGGGGGCGGGTACGAGCAGTACTTC. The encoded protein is CASIIGGGYEQYF.

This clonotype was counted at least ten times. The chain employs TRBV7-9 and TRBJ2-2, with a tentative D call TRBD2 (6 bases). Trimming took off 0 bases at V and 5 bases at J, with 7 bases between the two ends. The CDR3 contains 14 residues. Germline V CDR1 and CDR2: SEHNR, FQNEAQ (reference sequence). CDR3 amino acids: CASSLAGGTGELFF. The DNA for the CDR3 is TGTGCCAGCAGCTTAGCCGGGGGTACCGGGGAGCTGTTTTTT.